This T cell receptor (beta chain) was sequenced for a study of cytomegalovirus exposure and HLA in healthy donors. There are 12 residues in the CDR3. Germline V gene sequence: CDR1 SGHKS, CDR2 YYEKEE (reference sequence). V lost 2 bases to trimming and J lost 0 bases, with 2 bases between them. Overall study results and limits: The dataset shows that most TCR sequences were rare, while some public TCRs occurred in many donors. Of the V segments, some could not be distinguished, including TRBV6-2 and TRBV6-3, and were excluded. Earlier findings revealed that most TCR beta V segments proved productive either about 90% or about 30% of the time.

All donors participated as healthy donors of bone marrow. PCR was performed using 60 Vbeta and 13 Jbeta primers. Clones were sequenced by immunoSEQ multiplex PCR, and TCRdb holds only the in-frame ones, with some missing. The sample carries some 180,000 clones, roughly 68% recorded once. Concerning this clone: Its antigen remains unidentified.

The chain combines TRBV5-5 with TRBJ1-1, with D unclear. This TCR was sampled from a woman under 40 in good health and CMV-seronegative. The sequenced sample consisted of PBMCs. The CDR3: CASSFVNTEAFF. CDR3 nucleotide sequence: TGTGCCAGCAGCTTCGTGAACACTGAAGCTTTCTTT.